This TCR beta chain comes out of a study of cytomegalovirus exposure and HLA in healthy donors. PCR employed 60 Vbeta and 13 Jbeta primers. Sequencing used immunoSEQ multiplex PCR; TCRdb keeps in-frame clones, though not all of them. The sample has 200,000 to 250,000 clones, 70% to 80% seen once; the top ten hold approximately 2.6%. The CDR3 totals 11 residues. V was shortened by 3 bases and J by 5 bases, with 8 bases between the two germline ends. CDR1 DFQATT and CDR2 SNEGSKA come from the germline V gene (reference sequence). The sample holds a few counts of this clone. Input material: PBMCs. The V and J genes are TRBV20-1 and TRBJ2-7; tentative D call: TRBD1 (5 bases). The source of this sequence is a woman aged 55-70 years in good health and CMV-seropositive. The CDR3 region is CSASGADEQYF. The CDR3 region has the DNA TGCAGTGCTAGTGGGGCAGACGAGCAGTACTTC.